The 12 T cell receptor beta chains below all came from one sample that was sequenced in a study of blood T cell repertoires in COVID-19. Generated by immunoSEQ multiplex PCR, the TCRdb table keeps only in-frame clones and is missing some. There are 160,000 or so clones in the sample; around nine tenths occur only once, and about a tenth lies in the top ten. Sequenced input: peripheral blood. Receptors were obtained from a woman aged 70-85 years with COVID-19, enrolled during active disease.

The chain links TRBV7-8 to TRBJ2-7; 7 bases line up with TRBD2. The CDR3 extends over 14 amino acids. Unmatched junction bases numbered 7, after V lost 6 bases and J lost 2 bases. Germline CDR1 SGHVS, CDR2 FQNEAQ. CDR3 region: CASRGRVGTYEQYF. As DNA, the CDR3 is TGTGCCAGCAGGGGGAGGGTCGGAACCTACGAGCAGTACTTC.

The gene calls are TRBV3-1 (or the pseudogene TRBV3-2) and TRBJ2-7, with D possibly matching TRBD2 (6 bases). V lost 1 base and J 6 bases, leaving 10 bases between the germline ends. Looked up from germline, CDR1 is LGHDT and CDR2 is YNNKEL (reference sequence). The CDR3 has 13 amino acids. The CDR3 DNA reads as TGTGCCAGCAGCCAAGCGGGGGTGGGCGAGCAGTACTTC. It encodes CASSQAGVGEQYF.

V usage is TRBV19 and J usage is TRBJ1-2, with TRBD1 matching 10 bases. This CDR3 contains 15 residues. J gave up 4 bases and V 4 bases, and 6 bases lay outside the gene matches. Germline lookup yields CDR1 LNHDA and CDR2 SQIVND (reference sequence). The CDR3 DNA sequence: TGTGCCAGTAGTACCGACAGGGGGCCTACCTATGGCTACACCTTC. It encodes CASSTDRGPTYGYTF.

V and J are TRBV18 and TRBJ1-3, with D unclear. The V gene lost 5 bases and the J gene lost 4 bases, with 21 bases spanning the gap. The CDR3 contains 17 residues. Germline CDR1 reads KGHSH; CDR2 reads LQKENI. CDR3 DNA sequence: TGTGCCAGCTCAGGTTCTCTTCTCGATGGAGGCGGAAACACCATATATTTT. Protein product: CASSGSLLDGGGNTIYF.

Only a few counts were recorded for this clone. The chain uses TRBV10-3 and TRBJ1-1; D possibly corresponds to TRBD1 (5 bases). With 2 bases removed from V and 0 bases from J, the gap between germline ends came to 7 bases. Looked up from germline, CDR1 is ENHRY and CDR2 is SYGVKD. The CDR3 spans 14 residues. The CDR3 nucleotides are TGTGCCATCAGTGAGAGGGGCATGAACACTGAAGCTTTCTTT. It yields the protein CAISERGMNTEAFF.

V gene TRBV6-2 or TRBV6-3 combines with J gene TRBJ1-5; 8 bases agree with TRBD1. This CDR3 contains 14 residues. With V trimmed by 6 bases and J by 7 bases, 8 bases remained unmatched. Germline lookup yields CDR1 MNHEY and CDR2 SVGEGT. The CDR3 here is CASSSGQGSQPQHF. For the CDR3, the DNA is TGTGCCAGCAGCTCCGGACAGGGTAGCCAGCCCCAGCATTTT.

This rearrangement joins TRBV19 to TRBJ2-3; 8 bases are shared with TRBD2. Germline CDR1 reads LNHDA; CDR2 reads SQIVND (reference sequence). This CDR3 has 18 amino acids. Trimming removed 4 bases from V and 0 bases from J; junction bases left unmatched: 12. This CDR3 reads CASSRTSTSASSTDTQYF. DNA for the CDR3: TGTGCCAGTAGTAGAACCTCGACTAGCGCCTCTAGCACAGATACGCAGTATTTT.

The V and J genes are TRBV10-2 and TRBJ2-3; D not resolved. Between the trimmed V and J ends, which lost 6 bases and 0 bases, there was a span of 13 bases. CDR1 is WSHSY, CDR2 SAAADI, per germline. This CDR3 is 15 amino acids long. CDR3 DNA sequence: TGCGCCAGCAGCCCGACAAGATCTAGCACAGATACGCAGTATTTT. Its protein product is CASSPTRSSTDTQYF.

The CDR3 is CASSENYGRYEYF. CDR3 DNA: TGTGCCAGCAGTGAAAACTATGGCCGATATGAGTACTTC. The chain employs TRBV6-1 and TRBJ2-7; the D is unclear. V lost 2 bases and J lost 11, with 16 bases in between. Germline loops: CDR1 MNHNS, CDR2 SASEGT. The CDR3 runs 13 residues.

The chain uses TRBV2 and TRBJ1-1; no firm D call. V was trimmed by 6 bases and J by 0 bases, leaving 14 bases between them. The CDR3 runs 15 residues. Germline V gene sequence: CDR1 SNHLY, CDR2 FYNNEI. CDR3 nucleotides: TGTGCCAGCAGGGCTCTAGGAGCACTGAACACTGAAGCTTTCTTT. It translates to CASRALGALNTEAFF.

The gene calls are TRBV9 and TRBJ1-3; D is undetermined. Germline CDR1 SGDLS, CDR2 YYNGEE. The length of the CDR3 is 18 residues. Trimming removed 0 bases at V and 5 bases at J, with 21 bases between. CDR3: CASSVVSVSGGDRNTIYF. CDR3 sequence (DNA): TGTGCCAGCAGCGTAGTCTCAGTATCCGGCGGGGATAGAAACACCATATATTTT. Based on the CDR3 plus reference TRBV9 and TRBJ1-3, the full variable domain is DSGVTQTPKHLITATGQRVTLRCSPRSGDLSVYWYQQSLDQGLQFLIQYYNGEERAKGNILERFSAQQFPDLHSELNLSSLELGDSALYFCASSVVSVSGGDRNTIYFGEGSWLTVV.

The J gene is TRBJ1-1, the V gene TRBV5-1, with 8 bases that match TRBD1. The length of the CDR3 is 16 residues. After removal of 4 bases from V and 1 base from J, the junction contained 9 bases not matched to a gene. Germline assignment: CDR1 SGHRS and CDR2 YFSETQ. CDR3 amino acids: CASSKETGVQNTEAFF. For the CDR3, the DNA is TGCGCCAGCAGCAAAGAGACAGGGGTCCAGAACACTGAAGCTTTCTTT.